These 27 T cell receptor beta chains came from one sample sequenced in a study of T cell clonality in common variable immunodeficiency. The repertoire was sequenced with immunoSEQ multiplex PCR; TCRdb's copy has only in-frame clones and lacks some. The sample presents roughly 60,000 clones, none singletons. Material for sequencing was peripheral blood mononuclear cells. These receptors came from a person aged 18-70 years in good health.

This clone was seen repeatedly, ten times or more. The CDR3 end is not reached by the read, which stops 3 residues before it; the germline J gene fills it in. The chain recombines TRBV7-3 with TRBJ2-2; no firm D call. V shed 7 bases and J shed 6 bases, with 9 bases lying between them. The CDR3 consists of 12 residues. The germline V gene has CDR1 SGHTA and CDR2 FQGTGA. The CDR3: CASNLSPGELFF. CDR3 bases read: TGTGCCAGCAACCTCAGTCCCGGGGAG.

This clone has ten or more counts. The read ends 3 residues early relative to the CDR3; the germline J gene fills the gap. This rearrangement joins TRBV4-1 to TRBJ2-7, with 7 bases matching TRBD1. V was pared by 1 base and J by 3 bases, with 9 bases of the junction left unmatched. The V gene's germline CDR1 is MGHRA and CDR2 YSYEKL. This CDR3 comprises 16 residues. The part of the CDR3 DNA that was read is TGCGCCAGCAGCCAAGCAGCTCCGGGACAGAACTACGAG. This encodes CASSQAAPGQNYE. The full CDR3 reads CASSQAAPGQNYEQYF.

Ten or more counts support this clone. With the read ending 3 residues before the CDR3 end, the germline J gene is used to fill in that end. This sequence joins TRBV5-1 and TRBJ2-3, with TRBD2 matching over 13 bases. The germline CDR1 and CDR2 sequences are SGHRS and YFSETQ. This CDR3 is 16 amino acids long. CDR3 DNA (partial): TGCGCCAGCAGCTTAACCGGACTAGCGGGAGACACATCG. Translation: CASSLTGLAGDTS. The entire CDR3 protein is CASSLTGLAGDTSQYF.

This clone was picked up many times. The CDR3 end lies 3 residues beyond the end of the read and is filled in from the germline J gene. The V gene is TRBV20-1, the J gene TRBJ2-2; tentative D call: TRBD2 (6 bases). The CDR3 spans 15 residues. Per the germline V gene, CDR1 is DFQATT and CDR2 is SNEGSKA (reference sequence). The ends were cut back, 3 bases at V and 7 bases at J, with 18 bases in the middle. The CDR3 here is CSARADLALNGELFF. Partial CDR3 DNA: TGCAGTGCTAGGGCGGATCTAGCGTTGAACGGGGAG.

This clone appeared many times. The read finishes 3 residues shy of the CDR3 end, and the germline J gene is used to complete it. The V and J genes are TRBV18 and TRBJ2-3, with TRBD1 matching 8 bases. This CDR3 comprises 16 residues. Germline V CDR1 and CDR2: KGHSH, LQKENI. V was clipped by 2 bases and J by 3 bases; unmatched bases: 7. CDR3 region: CASSPAGQEGTDTQYF. CDR3 DNA, as far as it was read: TGTGCCAGCTCACCAGCGGGACAGGAAGGGACAGATACG.

This clone was observed at least ten times. The read ends 3 residues before the CDR3 terminus; that terminus is restored from the germline J gene. The chain carries TRBV7-2 and TRBJ2-7; no definite D call. Looked up from germline, CDR1 is SGHTA and CDR2 is FQGNSA. The CDR3 is made up of 15 amino acids. V was trimmed by 5 bases and J by 2 bases, leaving 16 bases between them. The CDR3 DNA, read in part, is TGTGCCAGCAGCCGAAGATCAACTGAAACCTACGAG. This encodes CASSRRSTETYE. In full, the CDR3 is CASSRRSTETYEQYF.

The table lists this clone with many counts. The read finishes 3 residues shy of the CDR3 end, and the germline J gene is used to complete it. The J gene is TRBJ2-3, the V gene TRBV20-1; 11 bases line up with TRBD2. The CDR3 runs to 15 residues. The trim removed 1 base at V and 5 bases at J, leaving 5 bases unmatched. Per germline, CDR1 DFQATT and CDR2 SNEGSKA (reference sequence). CDR3 sequence reads: CSARGLAGRKDTQYF. CDR3 bases read: TGCAGTGCTAGAGGACTAGCGGGAAGAAAAGATACG.

This clone was observed a handful of times. The observed sequence ends 3 residues before the CDR3 terminus, with the missing tail filled in from the germline J gene. V usage is TRBV5-1 and J usage is TRBJ1-6; D remains ambiguous. This CDR3 is 14 amino acids long. Germline CDR1 reads SGHRS; CDR2 reads YFSETQ. Trimming took 4 bases from V and 11 from J, leaving 16 bases between them. CDR3 region: CASSMTRESTPLHF. CDR3 bases read: TGCGCCAGCAGCATGACACGTGAAAGTACACCC.

This clone was seen at least ten times. The read finishes 3 residues shy of the CDR3 end, and the germline J gene is used to complete it. This chain joins TRBV2 and TRBJ1-2, with no clear D. Germline-derived CDR1 and CDR2 are SNHLY and FYNNEI. The CDR3 consists of 14 residues. The germline V and J ends were trimmed by 7 bases and 2 bases, with 14 bases remaining between them. CDR3 in amino acids: CASIPRYSNYGYTF. CDR3 bases read: TGTGCCAGCATCCCAAGGTACAGCAACTATGGC.

This clone appeared many times. The DNA ends 3 residues before the CDR3 does, and the rest of the CDR3 is filled in from the germline J gene. The chain combines TRBV12-3 or TRBV12-4 with TRBJ2-1, with 10 nucleotides matching TRBD2. This CDR3 contains 18 residues. V lost 7 bases and J lost 0; bases outside the gene matches: 12. The CDR3 sequence is CASTARLAGASSYNEQFF. The CDR3 bases that were read are TGTGCCAGCACCGCGAGGCTAGCGGGGGCTAGCTCCTACAATGAG.

As for this clone: The CDR3 is cut off 3 residues early in the read; its end comes from the germline J gene. The V and J genes are TRBV7-2 and TRBJ2-2; D is unresolved. Germline-derived CDR1 and CDR2 are SGHTA and FQGNSA. Trimming took 4 bases from V and 1 from J, leaving 7 bases between them. The length of the CDR3 is 14 residues. CDR3 sequence reads: CASSSDLNTGELFF. The sequenced part of the CDR3 DNA is TGTGCCAGCAGCTCCGACTTGAACACCGGGGAG.

This clone was observed at least ten times. Read sequence stops 3 residues before the CDR3 end, and the germline J gene provides the missing end. The rearrangement links TRBV7-9 to TRBJ2-1, with D perhaps TRBD2 (7 bases). V was cut by 8 bases and J by 7 bases, with 12 bases left in between. Germline V CDR1 and CDR2: SEHNR, FQNEAQ (reference sequence). CDR3 length: 12 amino acids. This CDR3 is CASVGGGNEQFF. CDR3 DNA, as far as it was read: TGTGCCAGCGTAGGGGGGGGTAATGAG.

This clone was recorded many times. The observed sequence ends 3 residues before the CDR3 terminus, with the missing tail filled in from the germline J gene. V usage is TRBV7-8 and J usage is TRBJ2-1; the match to TRBD2 covers 8 bases. This CDR3 region has 14 residues. The germline gives CDR1 SGHVS, CDR2 FQNEAQ. The junction had 5 bases not matched to a gene; V was cut back by 4 bases and J by 6 bases. CDR3 protein: CASSSLTSGNEQFF. The DNA read from the CDR3 is TGTGCCAGCAGCTCCCTTACTAGCGGCAATGAG.

There are many counts of this clone. CDR3 sequence reads: CASSPTGYSYNEQFF. CDR3 bases read: TGTGCCAGCAGCCCTACAGGGTACTCCTACAATGAG. The chain joins TRBV27 to TRBJ2-1; maybe TRBD1 (6 bases). From the germline J gene comes the end of the CDR3, since the read stops 3 residues before it. V was clipped by 6 bases and J by 0 bases, with 12 bases between them. CDR1 and CDR2 (germline): MNHEY, SMNVEV (reference sequence). The CDR3 sequence is 15 residues long.

This clone was counted at least ten times. The read ends 3 residues before the CDR3 terminus; that terminus is restored from the germline J gene. The V gene is TRBV6-2 or TRBV6-3, the J gene TRBJ1-5, with TRBD1 matching 8 bases. CDR3 length: 15 amino acids. V shed 6 bases, J shed 1 base, and the junction held 5 bases outside the gene matches. The germline CDR1 and CDR2 sequences are MNHEY and SVGEGT. CDR3: CASRTGQASNQPQHF. The sequenced part of the CDR3 DNA is TGTGCCAGCAGAACGGGACAGGCGAGCAATCAGCCC.

This clone was observed many times. Read data end 3 residues before the CDR3 end; the end is taken from the germline J gene. This specimen includes other DNA sequences encoding the same CDR3. This rearrangement joins TRBV7-9 to TRBJ2-7; possible D gene TRBD2, 5 bases. Trimming stripped 3 bases from V and 5 bases from J, with 8 bases between. Germline assignment: CDR1 SEHNR and CDR2 FQNEAQ (reference sequence). CDR3 length equals 12 residues. The CDR3 bases that were read are TGTGCCAGCAGCTTTTCGGGGAACGAG. This sequence encodes CASSFSGNE. The full CDR3 protein is CASSFSGNEQYF.

This clone was found many times. The read finishes 3 residues shy of the CDR3 end, and the germline J gene is used to complete it. V usage is TRBV30 and J usage is TRBJ1-5, with D uncertain. With 0 bases removed from V and 7 bases from J, the gap between germline ends came to 10 bases. This CDR3 region has 13 residues. Per the germline V gene, CDR1 is GTSNPN and CDR2 is SVGIG (reference sequence). The DNA read from the CDR3 is TGTGCCTGGAGTGTACGGATAGGGCAGCCC. Its protein is CAWSVRIGQP. The whole CDR3 protein is CAWSVRIGQPQHF.

This clone was seen ten or more times. The read finishes 3 residues shy of the CDR3 end, and the germline J gene is used to complete it. The genes are TRBV6-2 or TRBV6-3 and TRBJ2-2; 9 positions agree with TRBD1. The V and J ends lost 9 bases and 0 bases, in that order; junction bases with no gene match: 2. The CDR3 is 14 amino acids. In germline, CDR1 is MNHEY, CDR2 SVGEGT. Incomplete CDR3 DNA: TGTGCCAGTAGACAGGGGGCGAACACCGGGGAG. It translates to CASRQGANTGE. The full CDR3 is CASRQGANTGELFF.

This clone came up many times. The sequenced fragment ends 3 residues before the CDR3 boundary, so the rest is inferred from the germline J gene. This chain uses TRBV6-2 or TRBV6-3 with TRBJ2-7; D remains ambiguous. V lost 10 bases and J 1 base, leaving 11 bases between the germline ends. The CDR3 is 12 amino acids. Germline CDR1 reads MNHEY; CDR2 reads SVGEGT. The CDR3 reads CATSQNSYEQYF. The DNA read from the CDR3 is TGTGCCACCAGCCAAAATTCCTACGAG.

This clone was counted many times. The CDR3 is cut off 3 residues early in the read; its end comes from the germline J gene. V usage is TRBV7-8 and J usage is TRBJ1-5; 8 bases fit TRBD1. Germline CDR1 reads SGHVS; CDR2 reads FQNEAQ. This CDR3 contains 16 residues. With V trimmed by 5 bases and J by 2 bases, 8 bases remained unmatched. The covered CDR3 bases are TGTGCCAGCAGCCAGTGGACAGGGCCGGGCAATCAGCCC. It yields the protein CASSQWTGPGNQP. The entire CDR3 is CASSQWTGPGNQPQHF. The complete variable domain, with remaining parts taken from reference TRBV7-8 and TRBJ1-5, reads GAGVSQSPRYKVAKRGQDVALRCDPISGHVSLFWYQQALGQGPEFLTYFQNEAQLDKSGLPSDRFFAERPEGSVSTLKIQRTQQEDSAVYLCASSQWTGPGNQPQHFGDGTRLSIL.

The sample holds many counts of this clone. The DNA ends 3 residues before the CDR3 does, and the rest of the CDR3 is filled in from the germline J gene. The V gene is TRBV7-8, the J gene TRBJ2-2; no reliable D call. V lost 6 bases and J lost 4, with 6 bases in between. Germline V CDR1 and CDR2: SGHVS, FQNEAQ. CDR3 size: 12 residues. The CDR3 DNA, read in part, is TGTGCCAGCAGACAGATCACCGGGGAG. This sequence encodes CASRQITGE. The full CDR3 sequence reads CASRQITGELFF.

This clone occurred many times. The read falls 3 residues short of the CDR3 end, and the missing part is taken from the germline J gene. This rearrangement joins TRBV18 to TRBJ2-3, with TRBD2 matching 7 bases. The CDR3 extends over 16 amino acids. Germline V gene lookup returns CDR1 KGHSH and CDR2 LQKENI. The trim removed 5 bases at V and 2 bases at J, leaving 10 bases unmatched. CDR3 amino acids: CASSEPGLHPTDTQYF. The sequenced part of the CDR3 DNA is TGTGCCAGCTCAGAACCGGGACTACACCCCACAGATACG.

In this sample, this clone turned up many times. The read stops 3 residues short of the end of the CDR3; the missing end is completed from the germline J gene. J is TRBJ2-3 and V is TRBV5-1; TRBD1 might be the D (6 bases). Germline V gene data show CDR1 as SGHRS and CDR2 as YFSETQ. The germline V and J ends were trimmed by 2 bases and 2 bases, with 12 bases remaining between them. The CDR3 has 15 amino acids. The CDR3 spells CASSLQGRVTDTQYF. The part of the CDR3 DNA that was read is TGCGCCAGCAGCTTACAGGGAAGGGTCACAGATACG.

In this sample, this clone turned up many times. CDR3 protein: CASSLSNTEAFF. CDR3 bases read: TGTGCCAGCAGTCTGTCGAACACTGAA. This chain connects TRBV28 to TRBJ1-1; no clear D. The read stops 3 residues short of the end of the CDR3; the missing end is completed from the germline J gene. Germline values: CDR1 MDHEN, CDR2 SYDVKM. The CDR3 runs to 12 residues. V lost 5 bases and J lost 1, with 5 bases in between.

This clone appeared many times. From the germline J gene comes the end of the CDR3, since the read stops 3 residues before it. This rearrangement joins TRBV6-1 to TRBJ2-7; either TRBD1 or TRBD2 may fit D (5 bases each). Germline loops: CDR1 MNHNS, CDR2 SASEGT. The CDR3 sequence is 16 residues long. V lost 2 bases to trimming and J lost 4 bases, with 18 bases between them. The part of the CDR3 DNA that was read is TGTGCCAGCAGTGAACTTTCGAGGGGTAGCCCTTACGAG. Protein sequence: CASSELSRGSPYE. The CDR3 as a whole reads CASSELSRGSPYEQYF.

This clone showed up many times. With the read ending 3 residues before the CDR3 end, the germline J gene is used to fill in that end. The chain joins TRBV18 to TRBJ2-2; D unresolved. The CDR3 has 16 residues. Trimming removed 3 bases at V and 0 bases at J, with 11 bases between. Germline lookup yields CDR1 KGHSH and CDR2 LQKENI. CDR3 loop: CASSPTLLPNTGELFF. Partial CDR3 DNA: TGTGCCAGCTCACCGACACTTCTTCCGAACACCGGGGAG. Full variable domain (rest looked up from reference TRBV18 and TRBJ2-2): NAGVMQNPRHLVRRRGQEARLRCSPMKGHSHVYWYRQLPEEGLKFMVYLQKENIIDESGMPKERFSAEFPKEGPSILRIQQVVRGDSAAYFCASSPTLLPNTGELFFGEGSRLTVL.

At least ten counts were recorded for this clone. The sequence runs out 3 residues before the end of the CDR3; the remainder is reconstructed from the germline J gene. V gene TRBV5-1 combines with J gene TRBJ2-5, with D tentatively TRBD1 (6 bases). The germline V and J ends were trimmed by 4 bases and 1 base, with 11 bases remaining between them. The germline CDR1 and CDR2 sequences are SGHRS and YFSETQ. The CDR3 runs 14 residues. The CDR3 is CASSTRTAQETQYF. Partial CDR3 DNA: TGCGCCAGCAGCACTCGGACAGCCCAAGAGACC.